The 9 T cell receptor beta chains listed next were all sequenced from one sample in a study of response to subunit inactivated influenza vaccine. TCRdb fed the RT-PCR reads into MiXCR, producing one record per CDR3 protein. The sample lists 430,000 or so distinct CDR3 sequences; approximately 10% were seen once. Sequenced here: PBMCs from blood, sampled about 6 weeks after vaccination. Every receptor here comes from a man in his fifties who received an inactivated influenza vaccine.

The chain has TRBV29-1 and TRBJ1-1, with D possibly being TRBD1 (6 bases). Trimming left V 3 bases short and J 2 bases short, with 13 bases between. The CDR3 contains 14 residues. Germline CDR1 and CDR2: SQVTM and ANQGSEA. CDR3 nucleotide sequence: TGCAGCGTTGATTCGACAGGACTTAACACTGAAGCTTTCTTT. Translation gives CSVDSTGLNTEAFF.

This clonotype has at least ten counts. This chain joins TRBV29-1 and TRBJ2-2; 14 positions match TRBD2. Germline values: CDR1 SQVTM, CDR2 ANQGSEA. The CDR3 runs 19 residues. V was pared by 4 bases and J by 5 bases, with 15 bases of the junction left unmatched. CDR3 loop: CSVAGTGMTSGRGTGELFF. The CDR3 coding sequence is TGCAGCGTTGCTGGGACAGGGATGACTAGCGGGAGGGGAACCGGGGAGCTGTTTTTT.

This clonotype was seen a few times. This sequence joins TRBV5-1 and TRBJ2-5; a weak D match, TRBD1 (5 bases). V gave up 0 bases and J gave up 7 bases, with 31 bases separating them. This CDR3 is 20 amino acids long. The V gene's germline CDR1 is SGHRS and CDR2 YFSETQ. The chain's CDR3 is CASSLEGDNSRGGPIGTQYF. DNA for the CDR3: TGCGCCAGCAGCTTGGAAGGGGATAACTCTCGAGGCGGACCCATCGGGACCCAGTACTTC.

This clonotype showed up many times. This sequence joins TRBV6-1 and TRBJ2-7; D perhaps matches TRBD2 (6 bases). Trimming cost V 5 bases and J 2 bases, with 16 bases left between them. The CDR3 consists of 15 residues. Germline CDR1 and CDR2: MNHNS and SASEGT. CDR3 sequence reads: CASSQGKGLAYEQYF. CDR3 DNA sequence: TGTGCCAGCAGTCAAGGCAAGGGACTTGCCTACGAGCAGTACTTC.

This chain joins TRBV4-3 and TRBJ2-3; D is unclear. Germline CDR1 and CDR2: LGHNA and YSLEER. This CDR3 spans 14 amino acids. The V and J ends lost 1 base and 5 bases respectively, with 10 bases between them. The CDR3 here is CASSQAWTGDTQYF. CDR3 DNA: TGCGCCAGCAGCCAAGCATGGACCGGAGATACGCAGTATTTT.

In this sample, this clonotype turned up many times. The chain couples TRBV28 to TRBJ2-7, with TRBD2 matching over 9 bases. CDR1 MDHEN and CDR2 SYDVKM come from the germline V gene. V lost 6 bases, J lost 0 bases, and 3 bases stayed unmatched. CDR3 length equals 14 residues. The CDR3 DNA reads as TGTGCCAGCAGCCTGACTAGCGGCTCCTACGAGCAGTACTTC. Protein sequence: CASSLTSGSYEQYF.

This clonotype was counted only a few times. The chain is built from TRBV6-5 and TRBJ2-3, with D perhaps TRBD2 (6 bases). The germline V gene encodes CDR1 MNHEY and CDR2 SVGAGI. The CDR3 totals 14 residues. V was trimmed by 4 bases and J by 5 bases, leaving 13 bases between them. In DNA form, the CDR3 reads TGTGCCAGCAGTTCCGCCGGAGGGCTAGATACGCAGTATTTT. It translates to CASSSAGGLDTQYF.

Only one count was recorded for this clonotype. The chain employs TRBV20-1 and TRBJ2-3; TRBD2 might be the D (6 bases). Trimming removed 3 bases at V and 3 bases at J, with 13 bases between. Germline CDR1 DFQATT, CDR2 SNEGSKA (reference sequence). The CDR3 spans 14 residues. Here the CDR3 DNA reads TGCAGTGCTAGGGGGACTGTGGGGACAGATACGCAGTATTTT. Amino acids: CSARGTVGTDTQYF.

This sequence joins TRBV7-2 and TRBJ2-1, with 7 bases fitting TRBD2. The germline V gene has CDR1 SGHTA and CDR2 FQGNSA. The CDR3 spans 17 residues. After removal of 2 bases from V and 0 bases from J, the junction contained 7 bases not matched to a gene. CDR3: CASSLSGDQSSYNEQFF. As DNA, the CDR3 is TGTGCCAGCAGCTTAAGCGGGGACCAGAGCTCCTACAATGAGCAGTTCTTC.